These 27 T cell receptor beta chains originate from one sample sequenced in a study of lymphopenia after photon versus proton radiotherapy. Profiling relied on immunoSEQ multiplex PCR, and the TCRdb table lists in-frame clones only, not all of them. The table includes 20,000 or so clones, around four fifths detected once. Source: peripheral blood, taken from a patient treated with photon-based radiotherapy. The receptor set was obtained from a woman aged 50 to 60 with pancreatic cancer.

The chain links TRBV5-1 to TRBJ2-1, with 14 bases fitting TRBD2. Losses at the gene ends were 4 bases for V and 7 bases for J; bases not matched to a gene: 13. The germline gives CDR1 SGHRS, CDR2 YFSETQ. There are 18 residues in the CDR3. DNA of the CDR3: TGCGCCAGCAGCCCAGCCCCGCCCGGGACTAGCGGGAGAAATGAGCAGTTCTTC. As protein: CASSPAPPGTSGRNEQFF.

The chain couples TRBV20-1 to TRBJ1-2; D is possibly TRBD1 (5 bases). Germline-derived CDR1 and CDR2 are DFQATT and SNEGSKA (reference sequence). The ends were cut back, 5 bases at V and 8 bases at J, with 12 bases in the middle. This CDR3 comprises 11 residues. The DNA for the CDR3 is TGCAGTGCTTTTACAGGTCACGGCTACACCTTC. It is translated as CSAFTGHGYTF.

The rearrangement joins TRBV4-1 to TRBJ2-7; unclear D gene. This CDR3 has 15 residues. V was cut by 0 bases and J by 0 bases, with 9 bases left in between. Germline values: CDR1 MGHRA, CDR2 YSYEKL. This chain's CDR3 is CASSQEAPSSYEQYF. Here the CDR3 DNA reads TGCGCCAGCAGCCAAGAAGCACCGAGCTCCTACGAGCAGTACTTC.

The chain couples TRBV5-4 to TRBJ2-1, with D tentatively TRBD1 or TRBD2 (5 bases each). The CDR3 has 14 residues. V gave up 3 bases and J gave up 6 bases, with 13 bases separating them. Germline V gene sequence: CDR1 SGHNT, CDR2 YYREEE (reference sequence). The chain's CDR3 is CASSSPGATNEQFF. The CDR3 nucleotides are TGTGCCAGCAGCTCGCCCGGGGCCACCAATGAGCAGTTCTTC.

V and J are TRBV18 and TRBJ1-1, with D hard to call. V lost 3 bases, J lost 5 bases, and 4 bases lay in between. The germline CDR1 and CDR2 sequences are KGHSH and LQKENI. The CDR3 consists of 11 residues. DNA for the CDR3: TGTGCCAGCTCACCTTCTACTGAAGCTTTCTTT. It codes for CASSPSTEAFF.

The chain recombines TRBV9 with TRBJ2-7; weak D call: TRBD2 (5 bases). The CDR3 extends over 14 amino acids. Per the germline V gene, CDR1 is SGDLS and CDR2 is YYNGEE. Trimming shortened V by 4 bases and J by 2 bases, and 13 bases separated the two germline ends. CDR3 DNA sequence: TGTGCCAGCAGCCCCCGGCGGGCGACCTACGAGCAGTACTTC. Its protein product is CASSPRRATYEQYF.

The chain is built from TRBV4-3 and TRBJ2-1; D not certain. The CDR3 totals 12 residues. The germline V gene encodes CDR1 LGHNA and CDR2 YSLEER. Between the trimmed V and J ends, which lost 1 base and 6 bases, there was a span of 4 bases. DNA of the CDR3: TGCGCCAGCAGCCAAGGGTCCAATGAGCAGTTCTTC. This sequence encodes CASSQGSNEQFF.

The chain recombines TRBV6-1 with TRBJ2-3; D uncertain. This CDR3 has 14 residues. Trimming took off 6 bases at V and 0 bases at J, with 10 bases between the two ends. From germline, CDR1 is MNHNS and CDR2 SASEGT. As DNA, the CDR3 is TGTGCCAGCAGCATCATGGAGAGCACAGATACGCAGTATTTT. Amino acid sequence: CASSIMESTDTQYF.

The J gene is TRBJ1-2, the V gene TRBV2; 7 nucleotides agree with TRBD1. This CDR3 comprises 12 residues. V lost 7 bases and J lost 4; bases outside the gene matches: 3. CDR1 and CDR2 from the germline V gene are SNHLY and FYNNEI. This chain's CDR3 is CASTTGVYGYTF. CDR3 DNA: TGTGCCAGCACCACAGGGGTCTATGGCTACACCTTC.

The V call is TRBV6-4, the J call TRBJ2-3, with TRBD2 matching over 13 bases. V lost 3 bases and J lost 1; bases outside the gene matches: 4. CDR3 length: 17 amino acids. Germline V gene data show CDR1 as MRHNA and CDR2 as SNTAGT. The CDR3 DNA is TGTGCCAGCAGTGAAACTAGCGGGAGGGCCGGCACAGATACGCAGTATTTT. As protein: CASSETSGRAGTDTQYF.

The rearrangement uses TRBV6-5 and TRBJ1-5; D is possibly TRBD1 (6 bases). Per the germline V gene, CDR1 is MNHEY and CDR2 is SVGAGI. Trimming removed 5 bases at V and 7 bases at J, with 12 bases between. The CDR3 loop spans 13 amino acids. The CDR3 here is CASSVGGRQPQHF. The DNA for the CDR3 is TGTGCCAGCAGTGTAGGGGGGAGACAGCCCCAGCATTTT.

The CDR3: CASSLGPGANVLTF. As DNA, the CDR3 is TGTGCCAGCAGCTTAGGCCCCGGGGCCAACGTCCTGACTTTC. The chain employs TRBV5-5 and TRBJ2-6; no clear D gene. CDR1 is SGHKS, CDR2 YYEKEE, per germline (reference sequence). Trimming left V 2 bases short and J 4 bases short, with 7 bases between. The CDR3 covers 14 residues.

The chain uses TRBV6-5 and TRBJ1-2; perhaps TRBD1 as D (6 bases). Trimming removed 1 base from V and 7 bases from J, with 16 bases in between. The CDR3 sequence is 15 residues long. The germline gives CDR1 MNHEY, CDR2 SVGAGI. The CDR3 DNA is TGTGCCAGCAGTTACTGGGGTGCAGGGGCGTCTGGCTACACCTTC. Translated: CASSYWGAGASGYTF.

The V gene is TRBV28, the J gene TRBJ2-1, with 10 positions matching TRBD1. This CDR3 region has 16 residues. Germline loops: CDR1 MDHEN, CDR2 SYDVKM. The ends lost 4 bases at V and 5 bases at J; junction bases unmatched: 8. For the CDR3, the DNA is TGTGCCAGCAGTTACTACGGGACAGGGGTTCACAATGAGCAGTTCTTC. Amino acid sequence: CASSYYGTGVHNEQFF. The complete variable domain, with remaining parts taken from reference TRBV28 and TRBJ2-1, reads DVKVTQSSRYLVKRTGEKVFLECVQDMDHENMFWYRQDPGLGLRLIYFSYDVKMKEKGDIPEGYSVSREKKERFSLILESASTNQTSMYLCASSYYGTGVHNEQFFGPGTRLTVL.

The chain couples TRBV18 to TRBJ2-3; D is perhaps TRBD1 (5 bases). Germline lookup yields CDR1 KGHSH and CDR2 LQKENI. V lost 8 bases, J lost 4 bases, and 13 bases lay in between. CDR3 length: 13 amino acids. The CDR3 DNA reads as TGTGCCAGCCTAAGACAAGGGGCAGATACGCAGTATTTT. Translating gives CASLRQGADTQYF. The variable domain in full, completed from reference TRBV18 and TRBJ2-3, reads NAGVMQNPRHLVRRRGQEARLRCSPMKGHSHVYWYRQLPEEGLKFMVYLQKENIIDESGMPKERFSAEFPKEGPSILRIQQVVRGDSAAYFCASLRQGADTQYFGPGTRLTVL.

The V call is TRBV5-4, the J call TRBJ2-3, with unresolved D. Per the germline V gene, CDR1 is SGHNT and CDR2 is YYREEE (reference sequence). With 0 bases removed from V and 0 bases from J, the gap between germline ends came to 5 bases. The CDR3 contains 14 residues. The CDR3 spells CASSLGRSTDTQYF. Written as DNA, the CDR3 is TGTGCCAGCAGCTTGGGACGGAGCACAGATACGCAGTATTTT.

The V and J genes are TRBV6-1 and TRBJ2-5, with no clear D. Trimming pared 2 bases from V and 6 bases from J, leaving 16 bases between. From germline, CDR1 is MNHNS and CDR2 SASEGT. The CDR3 is 15 amino acids. The CDR3 sequence is CASSELSFGSQTQYF. The CDR3 DNA reads as TGTGCCAGCAGTGAACTCTCTTTCGGCTCGCAGACCCAGTACTTC.

The gene calls are TRBV28 and TRBJ2-4; D uncertain. V was trimmed by 8 bases and J by 0 bases, leaving 11 bases between them. Germline V gene lookup returns CDR1 MDHEN and CDR2 SYDVKM. This CDR3 is built from 14 residues. The CDR3 here is CASSRPGAKNIQYF. The CDR3 bases are TGTGCCAGCTCCCGGCCGGGAGCCAAAAACATTCAGTACTTC.

The V and J genes are TRBV4-1 and TRBJ2-7, with a weak D call TRBD1 (5 bases). The CDR3 runs to 13 residues. Germline CDR1 reads MGHRA; CDR2 reads YSYEKL. V gave up 3 bases and J gave up 2 bases, with 8 bases separating them. For the CDR3, the DNA is TGCGCCAGCAGCCATTTACAGGCCTACGAGCAGTACTTC. It encodes CASSHLQAYEQYF.

CDR3 protein: CASSWDRGSGYTF. The CDR3 region has the DNA TGCGCCAGCAGCTGGGACAGGGGTTCTGGCTACACCTTC. The chain combines TRBV5-1 with TRBJ1-2, with TRBD1 identical over 10 bases. This CDR3 has 13 amino acids. CDR1 is SGHRS, CDR2 YFSETQ, per germline. V gave up 3 bases and J gave up 7 bases; unmatched junction bases: 3.

The chain couples TRBV28 to TRBJ2-4, with D maybe TRBD2 (5 bases). The CDR3 has 17 residues. Trimming removed 4 bases at V and 0 bases at J, with 16 bases between. Germline lookup yields CDR1 MDHEN and CDR2 SYDVKM. CDR3 in amino acids: CASSSHPGSIAKNIQYF. CDR3 in DNA: TGTGCCAGCAGTTCACACCCGGGAAGTATAGCCAAAAACATTCAGTACTTC.

The gene calls are TRBV19 and TRBJ2-3; unclear D gene. This CDR3 region has 15 residues. V dropped 6 bases and J dropped 2 bases, with 15 bases sitting between them. CDR1 is LNHDA and CDR2 is SQIVND in the germline V gene (reference sequence). CDR3 in amino acids: CASSPRRRHTDTQYF. CDR3 nucleotides: TGTGCCAGTAGCCCGAGACGGCGTCACACAGATACGCAGTATTTT.

The chain has TRBV29-1 and TRBJ2-7; 8 positions agree with TRBD1. Trimming took 4 bases from V and 1 from J; bases not matched to a gene: 3. The CDR3 sequence is 13 residues long. Germline V gives CDR1 SQVTM, CDR2 ANQGSEA. CDR3 DNA sequence: TGCAGCGTTGTTTGGACAGGGTCCTACGAGCAGTACTTC. This translates into CSVVWTGSYEQYF.

The chain links TRBV20-1 to TRBJ1-1; weak D call: TRBD1 (6 bases). CDR1 is DFQATT, CDR2 SNEGSKA, per germline (reference sequence). Trimming shortened V by 5 bases and J by 5 bases, and 9 bases separated the two germline ends. This CDR3 spans 11 amino acids. CDR3 loop: CSAAQGTEAFF. Written as DNA, the CDR3 is TGCAGTGCTGCACAGGGTACTGAAGCTTTCTTT.

The chain uses TRBV15 and TRBJ2-1, with D unresolved. Germline CDR1 is LNHNV and CDR2 is YYDKDF (reference sequence). The CDR3 covers 18 residues. Between the trimmed V and J ends, which lost 0 bases and 5 bases, there was a span of 20 bases. This chain's CDR3 is CATSRELPALDGNNEQFF. CDR3 DNA: TGTGCCACCAGCAGAGAACTACCAGCCTTGGACGGCAACAATGAGCAGTTCTTC.

The V call is TRBV4-3, the J call TRBJ2-1; a weak D match, TRBD2 (5 bases). Germline V gene data show CDR1 as LGHNA and CDR2 as YSLEER. The CDR3 totals 15 residues. Trimming shortened V by 2 bases and J by 7 bases, and 15 bases separated the two germline ends. This CDR3 is CASSQLLGLKNEQFF. CDR3 nucleotide sequence: TGCGCCAGCAGCCAACTTCTTGGACTGAAGAATGAGCAGTTCTTC.

The V call is TRBV18, the J call TRBJ1-1, with TRBD1 matching over 7 bases. The CDR3 loop spans 16 amino acids. With 1 base clipped from V and 0 bases from J, the junction kept 5 bases outside the gene matches. CDR1 is KGHSH, CDR2 LQKENI, per germline. The CDR3 coding sequence is TGTGCCAGCTCACCACAGACAGGGCCTTTGAACACTGAAGCTTTCTTT. It yields the protein CASSPQTGPLNTEAFF.